The clone carrying this TCR beta chain was found a few times. As handled by the study authors: By means of reference gene primer amplification, nucleated cell counts were estimated. Sequencing was performed with immunoSEQ multiplex PCR; in TCRdb, only in-frame clones are kept and a portion is missing. D and trimming come from the DNA, and the V and J calls and clone size come from that table. This table holds about 59,000 clones, approximately 79% found once. These data come from a study of blood T cell repertoires in COVID-19. This sequence originates from a human donor in a cohort sampled during active COVID-19. The sample comprised peripheral blood.

CDR3 in DNA: TGTGCCAGCATTCGATCCCAGCGGCAATTCAACACCGGGGAGCTGTTTTTT. Translated, it gives CASIRSQRQFNTGELFF. The chain recombines TRBV28 with TRBJ2-2; D is perhaps TRBD2 (5 bases). The V gene lost 7 bases and the J gene lost 2 bases, with 20 bases spanning the gap. Per the germline V gene, CDR1 is MDHEN and CDR2 is SYDVKM. The CDR3 runs 17 residues.